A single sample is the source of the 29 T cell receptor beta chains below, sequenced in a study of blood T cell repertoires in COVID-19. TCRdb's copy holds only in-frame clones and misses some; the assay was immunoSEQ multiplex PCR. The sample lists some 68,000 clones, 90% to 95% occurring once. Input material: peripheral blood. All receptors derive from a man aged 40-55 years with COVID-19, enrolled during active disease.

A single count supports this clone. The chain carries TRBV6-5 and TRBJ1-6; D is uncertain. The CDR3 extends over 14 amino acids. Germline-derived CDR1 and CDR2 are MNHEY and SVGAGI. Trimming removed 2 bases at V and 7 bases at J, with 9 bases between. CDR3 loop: CASSYDRENSPLHF. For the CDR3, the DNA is TGTGCCAGCAGTTACGACCGGGAGAATTCACCCCTCCACTTT.

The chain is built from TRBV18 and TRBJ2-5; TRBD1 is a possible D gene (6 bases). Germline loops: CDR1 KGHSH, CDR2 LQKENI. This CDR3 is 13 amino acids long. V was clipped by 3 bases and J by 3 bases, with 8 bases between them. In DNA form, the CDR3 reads TGTGCCAGCTCACCGGGGGCTGAAGAGACCCAGTACTTC. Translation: CASSPGAEETQYF.

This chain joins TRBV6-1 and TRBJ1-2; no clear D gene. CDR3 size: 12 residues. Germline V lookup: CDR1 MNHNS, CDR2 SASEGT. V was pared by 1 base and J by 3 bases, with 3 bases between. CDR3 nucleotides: TGTGCCAGCAGTGAAGGAGACTATGGCTACACCTTC. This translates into CASSEGDYGYTF.

This chain's CDR3 is CASRGGGTDTQYF. The CDR3 DNA sequence: TGTGCCAGCAGGGGGGGTGGGACAGATACGCAGTATTTT. The chain recombines TRBV6-5 with TRBJ2-3; tentative D call: TRBD2 (6 bases). From germline, CDR1 is MNHEY and CDR2 SVGAGI. CDR3 length: 13 residues. Trimming cost V 6 bases and J 3 bases, with 10 bases left between them.

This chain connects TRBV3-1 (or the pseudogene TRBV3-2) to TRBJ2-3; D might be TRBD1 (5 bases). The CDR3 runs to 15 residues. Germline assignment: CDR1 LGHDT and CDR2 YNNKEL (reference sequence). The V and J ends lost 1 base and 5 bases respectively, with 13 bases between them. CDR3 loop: CASSQAQGPQDTQYF. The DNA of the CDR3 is TGTGCCAGCAGCCAAGCCCAGGGCCCCCAAGATACGCAGTATTTT.

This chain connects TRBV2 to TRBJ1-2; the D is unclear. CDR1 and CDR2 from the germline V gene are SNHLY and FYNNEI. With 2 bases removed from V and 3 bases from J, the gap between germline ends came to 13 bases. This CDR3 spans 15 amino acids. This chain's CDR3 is CASSEQSGSHYGYTF. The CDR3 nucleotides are TGTGCCAGCAGTGAACAATCAGGATCCCACTATGGCTACACCTTC.

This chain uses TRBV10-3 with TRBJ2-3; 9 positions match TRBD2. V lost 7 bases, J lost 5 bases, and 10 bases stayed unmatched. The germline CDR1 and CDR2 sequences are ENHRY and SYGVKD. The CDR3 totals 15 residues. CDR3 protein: CAIKPASGVIDTQYF. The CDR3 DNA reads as TGTGCCATCAAACCAGCTAGCGGGGTTATAGATACGCAGTATTTT.

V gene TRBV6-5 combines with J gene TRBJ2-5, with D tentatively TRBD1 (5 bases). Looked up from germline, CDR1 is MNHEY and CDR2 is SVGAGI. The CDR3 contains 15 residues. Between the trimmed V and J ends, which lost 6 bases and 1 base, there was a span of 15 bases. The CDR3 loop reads CASSYGAGTQETQYF. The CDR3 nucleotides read TGTGCCAGCAGCTATGGGGCCGGCACCCAAGAGACCCAGTACTTC.

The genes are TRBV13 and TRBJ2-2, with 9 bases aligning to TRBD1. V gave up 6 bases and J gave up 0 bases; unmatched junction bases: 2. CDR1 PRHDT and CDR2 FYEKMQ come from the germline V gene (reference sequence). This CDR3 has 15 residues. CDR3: CASSRDRANTGELFF. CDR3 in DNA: TGTGCCAGCAGTAGGGACAGGGCGAACACCGGGGAGCTGTTTTTT. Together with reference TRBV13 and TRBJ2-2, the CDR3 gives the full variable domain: AAGVIQSPRHLIKEKRETATLKCYPIPRHDTVYWYQQGPGQDPQFLISFYEKMQSDKGSIPDRFSAQQFSDYHSELNMSSLELGDSALYFCASSRDRANTGELFFGEGSRLTVL.

The CDR3 loop is CASSQDWDSLNIQYF. The CDR3 nucleotides are TGTGCCAGCAGCCAAGATTGGGACAGCCTAAACATTCAGTACTTC. The J gene is TRBJ2-4, the V gene TRBV3-1 (or the pseudogene TRBV3-2); 7 bases are a match to TRBD1. Germline lookup yields CDR1 LGHDT and CDR2 YNNKEL (reference sequence). V dropped 0 bases and J dropped 6; count of bases not matched to a gene: 5. This CDR3 comprises 15 residues.

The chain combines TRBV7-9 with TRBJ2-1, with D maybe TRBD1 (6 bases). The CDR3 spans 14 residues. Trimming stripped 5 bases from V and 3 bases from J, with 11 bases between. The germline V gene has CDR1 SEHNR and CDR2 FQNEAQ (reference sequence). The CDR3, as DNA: TGTGCCAGCAGCCCACAGGGAATCTACAATGAGCAGTTCTTC. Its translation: CASSPQGIYNEQFF.

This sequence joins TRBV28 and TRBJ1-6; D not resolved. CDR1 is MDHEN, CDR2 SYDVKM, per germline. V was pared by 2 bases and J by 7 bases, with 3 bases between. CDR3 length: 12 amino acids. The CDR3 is CASSLENSPLHF. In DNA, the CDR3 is TGTGCCAGCAGTTTAGAGAATTCACCCCTCCACTTT.

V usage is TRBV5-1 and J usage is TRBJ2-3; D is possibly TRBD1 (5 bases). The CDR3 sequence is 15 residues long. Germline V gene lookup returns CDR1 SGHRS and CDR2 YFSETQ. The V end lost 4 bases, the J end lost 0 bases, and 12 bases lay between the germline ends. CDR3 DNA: TGCGCCAGCAGCAGGACATCGACTAGCACAGATACGCAGTATTTT. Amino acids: CASSRTSTSTDTQYF.

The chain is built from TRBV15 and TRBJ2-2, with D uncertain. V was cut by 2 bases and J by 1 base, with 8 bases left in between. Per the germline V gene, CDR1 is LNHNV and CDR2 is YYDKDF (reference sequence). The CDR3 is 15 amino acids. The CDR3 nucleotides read TGTGCCACCAGCAGACAGACACTGAACACCGGGGAGCTGTTTTTT. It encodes CATSRQTLNTGELFF.

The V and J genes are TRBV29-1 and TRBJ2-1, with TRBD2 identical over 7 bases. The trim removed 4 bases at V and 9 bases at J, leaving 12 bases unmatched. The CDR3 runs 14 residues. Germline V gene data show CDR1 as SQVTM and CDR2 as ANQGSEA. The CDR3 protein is CSVAKAGVIAEQFF. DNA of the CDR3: TGCAGCGTTGCTAAGGCGGGGGTGATTGCTGAGCAGTTCTTC.

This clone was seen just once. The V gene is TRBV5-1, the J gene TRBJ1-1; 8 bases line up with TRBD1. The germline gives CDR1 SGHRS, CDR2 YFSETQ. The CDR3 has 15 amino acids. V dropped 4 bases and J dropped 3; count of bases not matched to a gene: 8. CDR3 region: CASSATGGRDTEAFF. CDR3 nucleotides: TGCGCCAGCAGCGCCACAGGGGGAAGGGACACTGAAGCTTTCTTT.

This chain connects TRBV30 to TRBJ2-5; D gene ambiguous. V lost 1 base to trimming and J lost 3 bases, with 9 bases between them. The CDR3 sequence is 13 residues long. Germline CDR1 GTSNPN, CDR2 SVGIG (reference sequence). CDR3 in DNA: TGTGCCTGGAGTGCAGGTTTGAAAGAGACCCAGTACTTC. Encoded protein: CAWSAGLKETQYF.

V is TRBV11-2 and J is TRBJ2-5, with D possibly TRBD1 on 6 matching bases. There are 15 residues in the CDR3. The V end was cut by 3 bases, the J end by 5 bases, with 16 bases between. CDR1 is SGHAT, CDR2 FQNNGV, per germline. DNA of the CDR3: TGTGCCAGCAGCTTTGGGACACTACCCGGGGAGACCCAGTACTTC. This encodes CASSFGTLPGETQYF.

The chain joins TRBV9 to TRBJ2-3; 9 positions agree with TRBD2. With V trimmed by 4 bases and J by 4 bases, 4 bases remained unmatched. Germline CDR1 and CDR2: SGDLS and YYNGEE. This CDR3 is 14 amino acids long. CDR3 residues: CASSTRLAADTQYF. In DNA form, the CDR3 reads TGTGCCAGCAGCACCCGACTAGCGGCAGATACGCAGTATTTT.

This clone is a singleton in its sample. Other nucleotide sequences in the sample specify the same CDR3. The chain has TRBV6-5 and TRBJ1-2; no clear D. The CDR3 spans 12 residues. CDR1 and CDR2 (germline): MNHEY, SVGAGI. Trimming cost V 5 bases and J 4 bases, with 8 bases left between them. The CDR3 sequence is CASSPGGYGYTF. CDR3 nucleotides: TGTGCCAGCAGTCCGGGAGGCTATGGCTACACCTTC.

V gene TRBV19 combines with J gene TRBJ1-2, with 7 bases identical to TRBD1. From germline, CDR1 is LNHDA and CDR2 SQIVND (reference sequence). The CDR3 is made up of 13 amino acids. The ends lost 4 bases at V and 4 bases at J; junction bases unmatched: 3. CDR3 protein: CASSREGAYGYTF. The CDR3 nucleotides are TGTGCCAGTAGTAGAGAGGGGGCCTATGGCTACACCTTC.

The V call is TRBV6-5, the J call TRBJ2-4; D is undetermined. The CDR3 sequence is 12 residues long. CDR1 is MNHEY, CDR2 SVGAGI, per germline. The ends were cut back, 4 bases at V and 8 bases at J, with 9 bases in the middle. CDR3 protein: CASSLSGDIQYF. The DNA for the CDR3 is TGTGCCAGCAGTTTATCCGGAGACATTCAGTACTTC.

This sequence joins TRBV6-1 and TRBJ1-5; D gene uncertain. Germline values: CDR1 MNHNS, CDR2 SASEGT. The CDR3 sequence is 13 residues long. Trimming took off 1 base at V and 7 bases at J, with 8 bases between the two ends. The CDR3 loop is CASSEERSQPQHF. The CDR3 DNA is TGTGCCAGCAGTGAAGAGCGCTCACAGCCCCAGCATTTT.

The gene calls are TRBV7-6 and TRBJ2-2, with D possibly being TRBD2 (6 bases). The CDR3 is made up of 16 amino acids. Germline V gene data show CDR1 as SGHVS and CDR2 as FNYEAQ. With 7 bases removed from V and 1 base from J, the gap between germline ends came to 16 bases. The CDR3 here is CASNRGLGGNTGELFF. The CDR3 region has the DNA TGTGCCAGCAACCGAGGACTGGGGGGGAACACCGGGGAGCTGTTTTTT. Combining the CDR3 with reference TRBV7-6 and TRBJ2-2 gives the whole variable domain GAGVSQSPRYKVTKRGQDVALRCDPISGHVSLYWYRQALGQGPEFLTYFNYEAQQDKSGLPNDRFSAERPEGSISTLTIQRTEQRDSAMYRCASNRGLGGNTGELFFGEGSRLTVL.

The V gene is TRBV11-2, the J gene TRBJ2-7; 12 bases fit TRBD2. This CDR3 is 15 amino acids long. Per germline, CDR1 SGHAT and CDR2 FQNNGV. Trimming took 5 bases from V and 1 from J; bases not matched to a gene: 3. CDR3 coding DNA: TGTGCCAGCAGCCCCGGACTAGCGGGATCCTACGAGCAGTACTTC. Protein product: CASSPGLAGSYEQYF.

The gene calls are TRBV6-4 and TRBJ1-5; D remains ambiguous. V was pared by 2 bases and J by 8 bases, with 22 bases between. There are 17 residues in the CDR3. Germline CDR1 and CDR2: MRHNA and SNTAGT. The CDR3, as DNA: TGTGCCAGCAGTGACCGGGGAGTACGACCCAAAAGGGAGCCCCAGCATTTT. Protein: CASSDRGVRPKREPQHF.

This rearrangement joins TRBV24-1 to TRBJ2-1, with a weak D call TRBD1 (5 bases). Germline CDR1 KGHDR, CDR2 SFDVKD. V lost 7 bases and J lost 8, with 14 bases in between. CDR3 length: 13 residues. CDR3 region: CATSSREMDEQFF. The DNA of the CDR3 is TGTGCCACCAGCAGCAGGGAAATGGATGAGCAGTTCTTC.

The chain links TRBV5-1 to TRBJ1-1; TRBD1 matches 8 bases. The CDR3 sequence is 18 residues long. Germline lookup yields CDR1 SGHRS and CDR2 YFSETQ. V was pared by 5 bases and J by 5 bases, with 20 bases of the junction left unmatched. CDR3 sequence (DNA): TGCGCCAGCAGTACTACCTTCCAGGGGGCCGGAGTGGAGACTGAAGCTTTCTTT. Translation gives CASSTTFQGAGVETEAFF.

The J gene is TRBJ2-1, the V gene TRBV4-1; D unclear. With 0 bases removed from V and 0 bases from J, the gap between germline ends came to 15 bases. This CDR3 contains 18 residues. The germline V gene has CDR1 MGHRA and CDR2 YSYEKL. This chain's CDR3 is CASSQEVGYRSSYNEQFF. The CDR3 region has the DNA TGCGCCAGCAGCCAAGAAGTGGGTTATAGGAGCTCCTACAATGAGCAGTTCTTC.